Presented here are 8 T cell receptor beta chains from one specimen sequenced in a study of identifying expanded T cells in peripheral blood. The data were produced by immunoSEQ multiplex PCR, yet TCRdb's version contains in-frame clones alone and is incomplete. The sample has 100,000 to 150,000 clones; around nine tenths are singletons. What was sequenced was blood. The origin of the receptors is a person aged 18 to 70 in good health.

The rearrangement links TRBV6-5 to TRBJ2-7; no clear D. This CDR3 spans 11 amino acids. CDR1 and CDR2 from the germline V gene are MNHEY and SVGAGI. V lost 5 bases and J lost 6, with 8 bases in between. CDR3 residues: CASSHTGEQYF. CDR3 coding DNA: TGTGCCAGCAGTCACACGGGCGAGCAGTACTTC.

CDR3 sequence reads: CASSRLGTGTPYEQYF. DNA for the CDR3: TGTGCCAGCAGCCGACTCGGGACAGGGACCCCCTACGAGCAGTACTTC. The rearrangement joins TRBV7-2 to TRBJ2-7; TRBD1 agrees at 9 bases. Germline CDR1 reads SGHTA; CDR2 reads FQGNSA. With 5 bases clipped from V and 2 bases from J, the junction kept 10 bases outside the gene matches. CDR3 size: 16 residues.

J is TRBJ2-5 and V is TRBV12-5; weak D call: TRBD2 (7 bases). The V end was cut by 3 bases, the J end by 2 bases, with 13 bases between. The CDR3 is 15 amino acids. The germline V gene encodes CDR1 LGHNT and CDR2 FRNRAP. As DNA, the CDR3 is TGTGCTAGTGGTTTAGGGGGGGGGAATCAAGAGACCCAGTACTTC. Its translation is CASGLGGGNQETQYF.

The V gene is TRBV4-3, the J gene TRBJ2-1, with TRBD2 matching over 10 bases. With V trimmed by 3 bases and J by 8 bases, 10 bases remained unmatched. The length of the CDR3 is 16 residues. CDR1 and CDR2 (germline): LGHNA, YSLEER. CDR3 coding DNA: TGCGCCAGCAGCCACGCTAAGATAGCGGGGGGCTATGAGCAGTTCTTC. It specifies CASSHAKIAGGYEQFF.

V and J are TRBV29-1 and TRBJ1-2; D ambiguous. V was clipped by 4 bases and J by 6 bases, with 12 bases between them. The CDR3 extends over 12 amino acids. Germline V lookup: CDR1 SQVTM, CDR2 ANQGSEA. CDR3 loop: CSVVMGSDGYTF. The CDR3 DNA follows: TGCAGCGTTGTGATGGGCTCGGATGGCTACACCTTC. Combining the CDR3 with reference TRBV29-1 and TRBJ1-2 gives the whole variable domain SAVISQKPSRDICQRGTSLTIQCQVDSQVTMMFWYRQQPGQSLTLIATANQGSEATYESGFVIDKFPISRPNLTFSTLTVSNMSPEDSSIYLCSVVMGSDGYTFGSGTRLTVV.

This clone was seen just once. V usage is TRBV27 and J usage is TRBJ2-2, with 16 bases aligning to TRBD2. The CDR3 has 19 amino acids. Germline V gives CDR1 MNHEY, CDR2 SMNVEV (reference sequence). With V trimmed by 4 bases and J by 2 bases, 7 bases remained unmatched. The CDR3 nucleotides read TGTGCCAGCAGTTCCCTGGGACTAGCGGGGGGGCCTAACACCGGGGAGCTGTTTTTT. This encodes CASSSLGLAGGPNTGELFF.

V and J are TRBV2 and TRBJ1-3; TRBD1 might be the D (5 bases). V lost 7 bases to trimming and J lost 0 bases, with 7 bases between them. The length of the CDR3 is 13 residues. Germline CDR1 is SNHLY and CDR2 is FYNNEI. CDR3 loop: CASKQGSGNTIYF. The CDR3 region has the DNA TGTGCCAGCAAGCAGGGCTCTGGAAACACCATATATTTT.

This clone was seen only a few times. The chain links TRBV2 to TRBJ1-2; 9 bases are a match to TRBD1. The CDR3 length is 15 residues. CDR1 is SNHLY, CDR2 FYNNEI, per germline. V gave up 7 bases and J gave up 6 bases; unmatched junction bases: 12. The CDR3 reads CASTSQGASTNGYTF. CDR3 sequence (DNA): TGTGCCAGCACCTCACAGGGGGCGAGTACCAATGGCTACACCTTC. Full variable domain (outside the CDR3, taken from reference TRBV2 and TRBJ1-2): EPEVTQTPSHQVTQMGQEVILRCVPISNHLYFYWYRQILGQKVEFLVSFYNNEISEKSEIFDDQFSVERPDGSNFTLKIRSTKLEDSAMYFCASTSQGASTNGYTFGSGTRLTVV.